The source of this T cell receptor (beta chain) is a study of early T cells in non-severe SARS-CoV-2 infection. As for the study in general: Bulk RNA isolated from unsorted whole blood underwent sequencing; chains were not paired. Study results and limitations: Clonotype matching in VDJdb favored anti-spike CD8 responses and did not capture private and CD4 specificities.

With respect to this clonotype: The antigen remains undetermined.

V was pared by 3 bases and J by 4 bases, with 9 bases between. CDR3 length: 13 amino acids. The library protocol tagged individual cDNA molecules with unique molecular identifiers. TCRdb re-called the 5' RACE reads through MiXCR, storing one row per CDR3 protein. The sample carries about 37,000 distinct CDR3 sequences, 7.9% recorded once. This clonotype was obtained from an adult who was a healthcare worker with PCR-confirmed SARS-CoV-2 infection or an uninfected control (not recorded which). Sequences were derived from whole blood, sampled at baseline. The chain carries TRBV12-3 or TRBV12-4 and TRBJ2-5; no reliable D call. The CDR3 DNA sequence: TGTGCCAGCAGTTTGGAGTTAGGAGAGACCCAGTACTTC. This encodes CASSLELGETQYF.